The entry below gives a single T cell receptor beta chain sequence along with its context. This CDR3 has 15 amino acids. Germline CDR1 is SGHRS and CDR2 is YFSETQ. The V gene end was trimmed by 4 bases and the J gene end by 7 bases; junction bases not matched to a gene: 11. The data stem from a study of CD8 T cells in Susac syndrome. cDNA came from roughly 0.5 to 1 ug RNA primed by random hexamers. TCR beta CDR3 was amplified by immunoSEQ multiplex PCR. This amplification extended across 54 Vbeta and 13 Jbeta segments. From the immunoSEQ multiplex PCR reads, TCRdb called clonotypes with MiXCR, one entry per CDR3 protein. The sample lists 45,000 or so distinct CDR3 sequences; 80% to 95% were seen once. Peripheral blood CD8+ and CD4+ T cells were profiled by TCR beta sequencing. The CD8+ and CD4+ T cells were negatively isolated, with the TEMRA cells enriched by FACS.

Sequencing was done on a sample of CD8+ T cells from PBMCs. The chain couples TRBV5-1 to TRBJ2-1; TRBD1 agrees at 7 bases. The TCR was taken from a human donor in good health. Written as DNA, the CDR3 is TGCGCCAGCAGCCCCCGACAGGGTAGAGGGAATGAGCAGTTCTTC. Amino acid sequence: CASSPRQGRGNEQFF.